One and the same sample provided the 21 T cell receptor beta chains below, sequenced in a study of blood T cell repertoires in COVID-19. The repertoire was sequenced with immunoSEQ multiplex PCR; TCRdb's copy has only in-frame clones and lacks some. The table lists roughly 200,000 clones, 75% to 90% of them singletons, with less than 1.5% in the top ten. Sequencing used PBMCs or T cells enriched from blood (not recorded which). The receptors originated from a man aged 30 to 39 who had recovered from COVID-19.

The chain links TRBV19 to TRBJ1-1; no clear D. The length of the CDR3 is 13 residues. From germline, CDR1 is LNHDA and CDR2 SQIVND (reference sequence). V gave up 5 bases and J gave up 1 base, with 8 bases separating them. For the CDR3, the DNA is TGTGCCAGTAGTCTTAACAGGAACACTGAAGCTTTCTTT. This gives the protein CASSLNRNTEAFF.

The chain is built from TRBV9 and TRBJ2-1; TRBD2 matches at 13 bases. Looked up from germline, CDR1 is SGDLS and CDR2 is YYNGEE. The CDR3 loop spans 19 amino acids. V gave up 2 bases and J gave up 4 bases; unmatched junction bases: 12. CDR3 region: CASSVHGLAGDVQYNEQFF. DNA for the CDR3: TGTGCCAGCAGCGTCCACGGACTAGCGGGGGACGTCCAATACAATGAGCAGTTCTTC.

This clone was seen a single time. V and J are TRBV4-1 and TRBJ1-2; D is unresolved. This CDR3 comprises 14 residues. V was pared by 0 bases and J by 4 bases, with 9 bases between. Germline CDR1 MGHRA, CDR2 YSYEKL. CDR3 sequence: CASSQDSRVYGYTF. For the CDR3, the DNA is TGCGCCAGCAGCCAAGATTCGCGAGTCTATGGCTACACCTTC.

This sequence joins TRBV28 and TRBJ1-1; 7 bases are a match to TRBD1. Unmatched junction bases numbered 2, after V lost 3 bases and J lost 7 bases. The V gene's germline CDR1 is MDHEN and CDR2 SYDVKM. The CDR3 loop spans 12 amino acids. CDR3 in DNA: TGTGCCAGCAGTTTCCGGACAGGTGAAGCTTTCTTT. It translates to CASSFRTGEAFF.

The rearrangement joins TRBV28 to TRBJ2-6, with no clear D. V gave up 10 bases and J gave up 2 bases, with 15 bases separating them. Looked up from germline, CDR1 is MDHEN and CDR2 is SYDVKM. This CDR3 has 15 residues. The CDR3 nucleotides read TGTGCCATCAAAGACGGGTCCGCTGGGGCCAACGTCCTGACTTTC. Amino acid sequence: CAIKDGSAGANVLTF.

This CDR3 is CASSLDRGRVATEAFF. The CDR3 DNA is TGTGCCAGCAGCTTGGACAGGGGGCGTGTGGCCACTGAAGCTTTCTTT. This chain links TRBV7-9 with TRBJ1-1; 11 bases map to TRBD1. Germline loops: CDR1 SEHNR, CDR2 FQNEAQ (reference sequence). The CDR3 sequence is 16 residues long. J was trimmed by 4 bases and V by 3 bases; bases with no gene match: 7.

The gene calls are TRBV30 and TRBJ2-5; 7 bases are shared with TRBD2. CDR3 size: 16 residues. J gave up 4 bases and V 0 bases, and 11 bases lay outside the gene matches. CDR1 GTSNPN and CDR2 SVGIG come from the germline V gene (reference sequence). CDR3 in DNA: TGTGCCTGGAGTGTACTTTCCGGGACTAAGGGAGAGACCCAGTACTTC. Its translation: CAWSVLSGTKGETQYF.

The V gene is TRBV19, the J gene TRBJ1-5; D might be TRBD1 (6 bases). CDR3 length equals 15 residues. CDR1 and CDR2 from the germline V gene are LNHDA and SQIVND (reference sequence). The V end was cut by 4 bases, the J end by 2 bases, with 12 bases between. The CDR3 region has the DNA TGTGCCAGTAGTAGGGACACCGGGGGCAATCAGCCCCAGCATTTT. Protein product: CASSRDTGGNQPQHF.

The chain employs TRBV28 and TRBJ2-5, with D perhaps TRBD2 (5 bases). Germline CDR1 is MDHEN and CDR2 is SYDVKM. This CDR3 comprises 14 residues. V lost 2 bases and J 1 base, leaving 8 bases between the germline ends. The CDR3 loop reads CASSLADFQETQYF. As DNA, the CDR3 is TGTGCCAGCAGTTTAGCGGACTTCCAAGAGACCCAGTACTTC.

V gene TRBV10-1 combines with J gene TRBJ2-1; 11 bases map to TRBD1. This CDR3 contains 16 residues. Germline V gives CDR1 WNHNN, CDR2 SYGVQD (reference sequence). J lost 2 bases, V lost 6 bases, and 6 bases had no gene match. The CDR3 DNA reads as TGCGCCAGCAGGGACGGGACAGGGGGTCCCTACAATGAGCAGTTCTTC. Protein: CASRDGTGGPYNEQFF.

The V call is TRBV7-8, the J call TRBJ2-5; 14 bases agree with TRBD2. The CDR3 is 17 amino acids. V trimming: 7 bases; J trimming: 2 bases; junction bases outside the gene matches: 9. Germline CDR1 is SGHVS and CDR2 is FQNEAQ. The CDR3 coding sequence is TGTGCCAGCATAAGACTAGCGGGGGGGCCATATCAAGAGACCCAGTACTTC. Its protein product is CASIRLAGGPYQETQYF. Together with reference TRBV7-8 and TRBJ2-5, the CDR3 gives the full variable domain: GAGVSQSPRYKVAKRGQDVALRCDPISGHVSLFWYQQALGQGPEFLTYFQNEAQLDKSGLPSDRFFAERPEGSVSTLKIQRTQQEDSAVYLCASIRLAGGPYQETQYFGPGTRLLVL.

The V gene is TRBV27, the J gene TRBJ2-3; D possibly corresponds to TRBD2 (5 bases). From germline, CDR1 is MNHEY and CDR2 SMNVEV (reference sequence). V was trimmed by 5 bases and J by 2 bases, leaving 14 bases between them. This CDR3 has 15 amino acids. The CDR3 DNA is TGTGCCAGCAGTGTGCTAGCAGTGCTCACAGATACGCAGTATTTT. Its protein product is CASSVLAVLTDTQYF.

The chain combines TRBV4-2 with TRBJ2-2; possible D gene TRBD2, 6 bases. V was cut by 0 bases and J by 4 bases, with 15 bases left in between. The CDR3 is 17 residues long. Germline V CDR1 and CDR2: LGHNA, YNFKEQ. The CDR3 DNA is TGTGCCAGCAGCCAAGATCTCCTCGGGGGTAGCACCGGGGAGCTGTTTTTT. Residues: CASSQDLLGGSTGELFF.

The rearrangement links TRBV10-2 to TRBJ2-7; possible D gene TRBD1, 5 bases. Germline CDR1 and CDR2: WSHSY and SAAADI. Trimming stripped 5 bases from V and 4 bases from J, with 9 bases between. The CDR3 sequence is 12 residues long. The chain's CDR3 is CASSNTGYEQYF. The CDR3 DNA is TGCGCCAGCAGTAATACAGGTTACGAGCAGTACTTC.

The chain couples TRBV2 to TRBJ2-3, with a possible D match to TRBD2 (6 bases). Germline V gives CDR1 SNHLY, CDR2 FYNNEI. The V and J ends lost 3 bases and 3 bases respectively, with 16 bases between them. The length of the CDR3 is 16 residues. CDR3 coding DNA: TGTGCCAGCAGTGATGCGGGCGGGGCTGTTACAGATACGCAGTATTTT. As protein: CASSDAGGAVTDTQYF.

This sequence joins TRBV27 and TRBJ1-1; TRBD1 is a possible D gene (5 bases). Trimming cost V 3 bases and J 1 base, with 18 bases left between them. CDR1 is MNHEY, CDR2 SMNVEV, per germline (reference sequence). The CDR3 length is 17 residues. The CDR3 region has the DNA TGTGCCAGCAGTTTCCCAGGGACTTTGACCTCGAACACTGAAGCTTTCTTT. It is translated as CASSFPGTLTSNTEAFF.

The rearrangement uses TRBV6-1 and TRBJ2-7; 7 bases match TRBD1. The V and J ends lost 2 bases and 2 bases, in that order; junction bases with no gene match: 6. CDR3 length: 15 residues. Germline lookup yields CDR1 MNHNS and CDR2 SASEGT. The chain's CDR3 is CASSESTGVAYEQYF. In DNA, the CDR3 is TGTGCCAGCAGTGAATCAACAGGGGTTGCCTACGAGCAGTACTTC.

For the CDR3, the DNA is TGTGCCTGGAGAGGAGGGTTCGATCAGCCCCAGCATTTT. This translates into CAWRGGFDQPQHF. V is TRBV30 and J is TRBJ1-5; D remains ambiguous. The ends were cut back, 3 bases at V and 5 bases at J, with 11 bases in the middle. CDR1 and CDR2 from the germline V gene are GTSNPN and SVGIG (reference sequence). The CDR3 has 13 residues.

The chain uses TRBV28 and TRBJ1-5, with 7 nucleotides matching TRBD1. There are 18 residues in the CDR3. Trimming at V came to 6 bases and at J to 1 base, leaving 15 bases not matched to a gene. Germline values: CDR1 MDHEN, CDR2 SYDVKM. As DNA, the CDR3 is TGTGCCAGCAGCCCCGGGACAGTTGGACGACTCAGCAATCAGCCCCAGCATTTT. Its protein is CASSPGTVGRLSNQPQHF.

J is TRBJ2-1 and V is TRBV12-3 or TRBV12-4; no clear D gene. This CDR3 has 13 residues. V was pared by 2 bases and J by 5 bases, with 7 bases between. The CDR3 sequence: CASSLIRDNEQFF. The DNA for the CDR3 is TGTGCCAGCAGTTTAATTCGGGACAATGAGCAGTTCTTC.

This chain connects TRBV28 to TRBJ2-7; 14 bases map to TRBD2. The CDR3 loop spans 16 amino acids. Germline CDR1 and CDR2: MDHEN and SYDVKM. V gave up 5 bases and J gave up 2 bases; unmatched junction bases: 5. CDR3 sequence reads: CASSRTSGGSTYEQYF. The CDR3 DNA sequence: TGTGCCAGCAGTAGGACTAGCGGGGGGAGTACCTACGAGCAGTACTTC.